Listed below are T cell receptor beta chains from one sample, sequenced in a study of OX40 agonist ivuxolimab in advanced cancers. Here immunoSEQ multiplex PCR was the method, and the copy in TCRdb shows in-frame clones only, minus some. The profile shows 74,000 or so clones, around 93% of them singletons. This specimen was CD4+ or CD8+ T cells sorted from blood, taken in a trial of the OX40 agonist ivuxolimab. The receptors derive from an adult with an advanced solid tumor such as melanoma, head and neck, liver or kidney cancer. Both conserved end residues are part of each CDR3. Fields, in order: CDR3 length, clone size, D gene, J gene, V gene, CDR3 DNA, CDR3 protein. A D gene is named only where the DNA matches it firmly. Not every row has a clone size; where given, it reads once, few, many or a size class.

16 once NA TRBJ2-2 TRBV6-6 TGTGCCAGCAGTCACTTCCAAAGATTAAACACCGGGGAGCTGTTTTTT CASSHFQRLNTGELFF
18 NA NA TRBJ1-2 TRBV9 TGTGCCAGCAGCACCCGAGGGGGAAGAGGGAGAACTAACTATGGCTACACCTTC CASSTRGGRGRTNYGYTF
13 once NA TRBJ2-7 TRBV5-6 TGTGCCAGCAGCTTGGATCAGTCCTACGAGCAGTACTTC CASSLDQSYEQYF
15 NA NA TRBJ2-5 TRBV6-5 TGTGCCAGCAGCCCCTCCCCAGGGGATCAAGAGACCCAGTACTTC CASSPSPGDQETQYF
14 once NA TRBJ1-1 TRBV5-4 TGTGCCAGCAGCTTGGGGGCTGGCAGCGCTGAAGCTTTCTTT CASSLGAGSAEAFF
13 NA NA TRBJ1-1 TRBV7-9 TGTGCCAGCAGCCACCCCCAGGGTGCTGAAGCTTTCTTT CASSHPQGAEAFF
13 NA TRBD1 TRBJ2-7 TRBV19 TGTGCCACCTCGGCAGGGGGCTCCTACGAGCAGTACTTC CATSAGGSYEQYF
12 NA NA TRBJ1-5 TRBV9 TGTGCCAGCGGCGAGAAGTGGCAGCCCCAGCATTTT CASGEKWQPQHF
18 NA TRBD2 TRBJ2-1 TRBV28 TGTGCCAGCAGTACCGGGACTACCGCTTCGGGGTCCTACAATGAGCAGTTCTTC CASSTGTTASGSYNEQFF
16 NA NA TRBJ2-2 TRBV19 TGTGCCAGTAGTATAGAATCCGGCCGCCGCACCGGGGAGCTGTTTTTT CASSIESGRRTGELFF
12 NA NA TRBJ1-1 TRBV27 TGTGCCCCTGGGGGCAGGGCTGGGGAAGCTTTCTTT CAPGGRAGEAFF
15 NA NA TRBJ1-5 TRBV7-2 TGTGCCAGCAGCTTATCGGGCAGGGATAATCAGCCCCAGCATTTT CASSLSGRDNQPQHF
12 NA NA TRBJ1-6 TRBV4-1 TGCGCCAGCACCCGGGAAAATTCACCCCTCCACTTT CASTRENSPLHF
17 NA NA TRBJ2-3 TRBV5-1 TGCGCCAGCAGCTTAAGTACAGGAATAGTTCCCCAAGATACGCAGTATTTT CASSLSTGIVPQDTQYF
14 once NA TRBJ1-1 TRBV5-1 TGCGCCAGCAGCTTGTACAGATTCAACACTGAAGCTTTCTTT CASSLYRFNTEAFF
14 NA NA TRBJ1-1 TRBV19 TGTGCCAGTAGTATACTGGGGGCGTACACTGAAGCTTTCTTT CASSILGAYTEAFF
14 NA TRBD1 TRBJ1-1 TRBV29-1 TGCAGCGTCGGTACAGGGGCCGGAGGGACTGAAGCTTTCTTT CSVGTGAGGTEAFF
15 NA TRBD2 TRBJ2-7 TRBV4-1 TGCGCCAGCAGCCAAGATCGGGCTAGCGGGTACGAGCAGTACTTC CASSQDRASGYEQYF
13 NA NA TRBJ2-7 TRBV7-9 TGTGCCAGCAGCTTAGGACGGAACTACGAGCAGTACTTC CASSLGRNYEQYF
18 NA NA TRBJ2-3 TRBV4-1 TGCGCCAGCAGCCAAGTATACGGGGAGTCCTCCTCCACAGATACGCAGTATTTT CASSQVYGESSSTDTQYF
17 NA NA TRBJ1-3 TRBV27 TGTGCCAGCAGTCCAATAGGATATTCCTACTCTGGAAACACCATATATTTT CASSPIGYSYSGNTIYF
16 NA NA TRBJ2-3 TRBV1 TGCACCAGCAGCCCTTATAGCGGGAGGGCACCAGATACGCAGTATTTT CTSSPYSGRAPDTQYF
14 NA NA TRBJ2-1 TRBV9 TGTGCCAGCAGCGCCGGGACACTGGGACATGAGCAGTTCTTC CASSAGTLGHEQFF
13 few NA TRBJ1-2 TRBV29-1 TGCAGCGTGTCCGACGGGGTACTCTATGGCTACACCTTC CSVSDGVLYGYTF
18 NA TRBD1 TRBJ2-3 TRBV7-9 TGTGCCAGCAGCTTTCCGATACAGTTGCAGGGGGCAACAGATACGCAGTATTTT CASSFPIQLQGATDTQYF
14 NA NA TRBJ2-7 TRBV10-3 TGTGCCATCAGTGAGGTAGGGACCTCCTACGAGCAGTACTTC CAISEVGTSYEQYF
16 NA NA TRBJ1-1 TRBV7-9 TGTGCCAGCAGCATAAAACGGGCGGTGGGGAACACTGAAGCTTTCTTT CASSIKRAVGNTEAFF
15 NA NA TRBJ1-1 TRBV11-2 TGTGCCAGCAGCCGCAGGGGACTCGAGGACACTGAAGCTTTCTTT CASSRRGLEDTEAFF
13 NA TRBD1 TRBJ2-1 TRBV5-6 TGTGCCAGCAGCTTTACAGGGGGCAATGAGCAGTTCTTC CASSFTGGNEQFF
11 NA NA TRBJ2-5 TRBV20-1 TGCAGTGCTAGAGACGTGGGGACCCAGTACTTC CSARDVGTQYF
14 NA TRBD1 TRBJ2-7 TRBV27 TGTGCCAGCAGGGGGGGACAGGGGTTACGCGAGCAGTACTTC CASRGGQGLREQYF
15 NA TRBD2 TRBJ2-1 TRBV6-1 TGTGCCAGCAGACCCAGCGGGGGGGCCTACAATGAGCAGTTCTTC CASRPSGGAYNEQFF
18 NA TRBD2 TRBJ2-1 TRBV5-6 TGTGCCAGCAGCTTGCTGCGACGGCGGGAGGGCACCTACAATGAGCAGTTCTTC CASSLLRRREGTYNEQFF
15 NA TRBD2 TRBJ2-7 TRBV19 TGTGCCAGTAGTATAGGGACTAGCGGGAGGTACGAGCAGTACTTC CASSIGTSGRYEQYF
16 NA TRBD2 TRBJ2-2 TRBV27 TGTGCCAGCAGTTTACGCCCGGGGAGGGGACCCGGGGAGCTGTTTTTT CASSLRPGRGPGELFF
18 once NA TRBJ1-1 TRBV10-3 TGTGCCATCAGTGAGACCCTGGTCGGTAACCGGAGGGGCACTGAAGCTTTCTTT CAISETLVGNRRGTEAFF
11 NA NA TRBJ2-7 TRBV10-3 TGTGCCATCAGTGAGAGGGCCGAGCAGTACTTC CAISERAEQYF
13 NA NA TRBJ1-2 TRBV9 TGTGCCAGCAGCGTACAAGGGACGCAGGGGCGCACCTTC CASSVQGTQGRTF
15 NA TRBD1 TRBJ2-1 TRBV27 TGTGCCAGCAGTTTAGGGACAGGGGGTGTCAATGAGCAGTTCTTC CASSLGTGGVNEQFF
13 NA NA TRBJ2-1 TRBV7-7 TGTGCCAGCAGCGCGAGCTCCTACAATGAGCAGTTCTTC CASSASSYNEQFF
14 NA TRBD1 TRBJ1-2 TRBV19 TGTGCCAGTAGCCTACAGGGGGCTTTCGATGGCTACACCTTC CASSLQGAFDGYTF